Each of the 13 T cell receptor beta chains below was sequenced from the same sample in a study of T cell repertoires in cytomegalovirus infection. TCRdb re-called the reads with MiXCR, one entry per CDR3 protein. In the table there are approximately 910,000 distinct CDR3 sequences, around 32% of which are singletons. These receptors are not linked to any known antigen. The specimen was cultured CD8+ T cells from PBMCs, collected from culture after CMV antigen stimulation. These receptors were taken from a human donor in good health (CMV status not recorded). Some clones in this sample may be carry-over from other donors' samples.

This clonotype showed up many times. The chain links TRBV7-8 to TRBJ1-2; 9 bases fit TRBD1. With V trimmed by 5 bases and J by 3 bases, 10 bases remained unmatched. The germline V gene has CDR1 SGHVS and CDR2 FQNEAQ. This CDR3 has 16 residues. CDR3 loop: CASSHPRTGDYYGYTF. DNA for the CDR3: TGTGCCAGCAGCCATCCACGGACAGGGGATTACTATGGCTACACCTTC.

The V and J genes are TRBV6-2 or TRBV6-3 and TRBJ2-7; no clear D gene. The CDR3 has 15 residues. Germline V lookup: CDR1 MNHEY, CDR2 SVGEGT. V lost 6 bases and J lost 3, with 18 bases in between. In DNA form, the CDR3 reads TGTGCCAGCAGCCCTCCTATAGGAAAAAGCTACGAGCAGTACGTC. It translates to CASSPPIGKSYEQYV.

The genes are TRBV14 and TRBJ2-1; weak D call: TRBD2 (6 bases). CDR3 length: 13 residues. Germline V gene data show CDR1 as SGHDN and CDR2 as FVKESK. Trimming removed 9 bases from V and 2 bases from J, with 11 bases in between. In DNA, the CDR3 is TGTGCCAGTAATGTAGCGGCCTACAATGAGCAGTTCTTC. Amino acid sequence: CASNVAAYNEQFF.

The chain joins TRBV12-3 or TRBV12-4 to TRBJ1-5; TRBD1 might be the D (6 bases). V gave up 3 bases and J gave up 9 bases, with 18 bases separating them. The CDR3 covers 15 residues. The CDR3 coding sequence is TGTGCCAGCAGTTTCTCAGGGGTAAATCACAGGCCCCAGCATTTT. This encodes CASSFSGVNHRPQHF.

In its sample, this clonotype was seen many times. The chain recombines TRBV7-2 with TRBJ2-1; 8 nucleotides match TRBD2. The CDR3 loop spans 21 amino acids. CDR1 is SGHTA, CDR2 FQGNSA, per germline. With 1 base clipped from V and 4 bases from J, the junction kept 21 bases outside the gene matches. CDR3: CASSLGVYEVTAGGFYNEQFF. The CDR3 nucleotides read TGTGCCAGCAGCTTAGGAGTTTACGAGGTAACGGCGGGGGGCTTTTACAATGAGCAGTTCTTC.

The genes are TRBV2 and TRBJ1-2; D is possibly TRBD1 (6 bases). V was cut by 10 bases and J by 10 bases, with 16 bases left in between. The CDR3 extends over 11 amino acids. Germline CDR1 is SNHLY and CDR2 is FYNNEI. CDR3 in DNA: TGTGCCACTCTCGCCGGACAGCTCTACACCTTC. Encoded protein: CATLAGQLYTF. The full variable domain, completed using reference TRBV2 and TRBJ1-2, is EPEVTQTPSHQVTQMGQEVILRCVPISNHLYFYWYRQILGQKVEFLVSFYNNEISEKSEIFDDQFSVERPDGSNFTLKIRSTKLEDSAMYFCATLAGQLYTFGSGTRLTVV.

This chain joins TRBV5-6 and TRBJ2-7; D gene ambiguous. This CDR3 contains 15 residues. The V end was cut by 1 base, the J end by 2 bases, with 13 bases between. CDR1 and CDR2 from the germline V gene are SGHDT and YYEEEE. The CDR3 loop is CASSLKDRPTYEQYV. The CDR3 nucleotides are TGTGCCAGCAGCTTGAAGGATAGGCCAACCTACGAGCAGTACGTC.

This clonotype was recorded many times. CDR3 DNA sequence: TGTGCCAGCAGCCCCGTATGGGGGGCCAGGGGTGAAAAACTGTTTTTT. Translation: CASSPVWGARGEKLFF. The V and J genes are TRBV4-2 and TRBJ1-4; D is perhaps TRBD1 (6 bases). V lost 4 bases and J 7 bases, leaving 19 bases between the germline ends. This CDR3 comprises 16 residues. The germline gives CDR1 LGHNA, CDR2 YNFKEQ.

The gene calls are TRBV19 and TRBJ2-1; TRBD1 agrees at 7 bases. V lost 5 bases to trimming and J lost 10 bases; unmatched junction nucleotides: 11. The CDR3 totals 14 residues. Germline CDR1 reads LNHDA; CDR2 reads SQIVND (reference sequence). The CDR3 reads CASSGQVFSMEQFF. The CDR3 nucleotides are TGTGCCAGTAGTGGACAGGTTTTCAGTATGGAGCAGTTCTTC.

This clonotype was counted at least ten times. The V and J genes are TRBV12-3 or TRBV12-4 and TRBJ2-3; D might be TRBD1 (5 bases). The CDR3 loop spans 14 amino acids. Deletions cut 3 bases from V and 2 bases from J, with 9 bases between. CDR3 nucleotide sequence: TGTGCCAGCAGTTTGTGGGGCGACACAGATACGCAGTATTTT. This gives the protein CASSLWGDTDTQYF.

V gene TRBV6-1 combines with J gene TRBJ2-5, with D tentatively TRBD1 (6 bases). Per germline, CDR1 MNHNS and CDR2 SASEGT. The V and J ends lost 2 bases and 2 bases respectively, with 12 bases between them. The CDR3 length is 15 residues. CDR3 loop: CASSELSTGQETQYF. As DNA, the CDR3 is TGTGCCAGCAGTGAATTATCGACAGGACAAGAGACCCAGTACTTC.

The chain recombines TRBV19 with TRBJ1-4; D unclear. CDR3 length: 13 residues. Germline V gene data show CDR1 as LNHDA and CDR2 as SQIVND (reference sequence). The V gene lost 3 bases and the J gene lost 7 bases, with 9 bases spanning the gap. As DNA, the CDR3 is TGTGCCAGTAGTATCATAAGGGCTGAAAAACTGTTTTTT. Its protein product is CASSIIRAEKLFF.

In DNA form, the CDR3 reads TGTGCCAGTAGTATCCGGGACTCCGACACTGAAGCTTTCTTT. This translates into CASSIRDSDTEAFF. V and J are TRBV19 and TRBJ1-1, with D possibly being TRBD1 (5 bases). The V and J ends lost 3 bases and 3 bases respectively, with 11 bases between them. The CDR3 is 14 amino acids. From germline, CDR1 is LNHDA and CDR2 SQIVND (reference sequence).